This T cell receptor (beta chain) was sequenced for a study of T cells in localized non-small cell lung cancer. Overall study findings and caveats: Uninvolved nearby lung showed the greatest T cell clonality, exceeding that found in tumor. Blood T cell density predicted longer survival; adjacent-lung clonality, shorter.

Concerning this clone: Its antigen remains unidentified.

Germline-derived CDR1 and CDR2 are WNHNN and SYGVQD (reference sequence). With 6 bases removed from V and 6 bases from J, the gap between germline ends came to 13 bases. CDR3 length: 13 amino acids. This table comes from immunoSEQ multiplex PCR, and its TCRdb copy is limited to in-frame clones, with some not included. The repertoire holds 40,000 to 55,000 clones, with 81% as singletons. Sequenced material: peripheral blood mononuclear cells, taken before any cancer treatment. J is TRBJ2-3 and V is TRBV10-1, with D possibly being TRBD2 (5 bases). This receptor was obtained from a man between 40 and 69 years old with stage III lung adenocarcinoma. Written as DNA, the CDR3 is TGCGCCAGCAGAGAGGGATCGTACGATACGCAGTATTTT. This sequence encodes CASREGSYDTQYF.